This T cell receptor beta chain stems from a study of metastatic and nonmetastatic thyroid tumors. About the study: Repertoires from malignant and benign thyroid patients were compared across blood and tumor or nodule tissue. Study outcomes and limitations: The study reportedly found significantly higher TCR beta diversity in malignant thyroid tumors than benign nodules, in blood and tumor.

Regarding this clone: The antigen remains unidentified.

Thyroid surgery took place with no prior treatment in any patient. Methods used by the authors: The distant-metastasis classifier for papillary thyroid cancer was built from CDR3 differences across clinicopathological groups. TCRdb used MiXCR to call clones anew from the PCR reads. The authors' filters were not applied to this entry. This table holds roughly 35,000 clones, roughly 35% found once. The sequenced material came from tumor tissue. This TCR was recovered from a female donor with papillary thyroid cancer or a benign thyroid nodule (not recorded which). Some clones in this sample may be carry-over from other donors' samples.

CDR3 loop: CSARDLKQGMGEQYF. CDR3 coding DNA: TGCAGTGCTAGAGATCTAAAGCAGGGAATGGGCGAGCAGTACTTC. V gene TRBV20-1 combines with J gene TRBJ2-7; D possibly corresponds to TRBD1 (5 bases). Germline CDR1 reads DFQATT; CDR2 reads SNEGSKA (reference sequence). V was pared by 0 bases and J by 6 bases, with 18 bases between. This CDR3 spans 15 amino acids.